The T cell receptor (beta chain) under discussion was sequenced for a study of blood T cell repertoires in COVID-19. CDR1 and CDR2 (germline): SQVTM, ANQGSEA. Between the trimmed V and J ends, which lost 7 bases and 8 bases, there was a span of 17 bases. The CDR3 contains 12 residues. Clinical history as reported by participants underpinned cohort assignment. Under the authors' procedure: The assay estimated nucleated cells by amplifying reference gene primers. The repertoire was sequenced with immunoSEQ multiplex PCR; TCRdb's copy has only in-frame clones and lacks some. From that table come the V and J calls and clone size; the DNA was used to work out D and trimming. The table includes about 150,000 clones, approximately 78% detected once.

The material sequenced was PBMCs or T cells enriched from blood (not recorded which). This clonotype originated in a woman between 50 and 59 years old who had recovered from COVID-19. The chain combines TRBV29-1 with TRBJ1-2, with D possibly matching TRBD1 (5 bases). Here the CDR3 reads CSAAGNLGGYTF. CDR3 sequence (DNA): TGCAGCGCCGCAGGGAACCTGGGGGGCTACACCTTC.